Listed here is a single TCR beta chain. Trimming cost V 2 bases and J 5 bases, with 12 bases left between them. The germline CDR1 and CDR2 sequences are MDHEN and SYDVKM. The CDR3 runs to 14 residues. Seattle cases were enrolled at active infection and followed longitudinally. The entry originates in a study of blood T cell repertoires in COVID-19. Study information: COVID-19 samples from acute and convalescent phases originated in the United States, Italy and Spain.

Source study methods: Amplification of reference gene primers was used by the study to estimate nucleated cell counts. The repertoire was sequenced with immunoSEQ multiplex PCR; TCRdb's copy has only in-frame clones and lacks some. V and J calls and clone size follow that table, whereas D and trimming were derived from the DNA. The sample shows some 180,000 clones, roughly 86% of them seen only once. The receptor comes from a woman aged 80 or over with COVID-19, enrolled during active disease. Material for sequencing was peripheral blood. The rearrangement uses TRBV28 and TRBJ1-2; D is possibly TRBD1 (6 bases). The CDR3 nucleotides read TGTGCCAGCAGTTTAACAGGGCTAGTATATGGCTACACCTTC. It translates to CASSLTGLVYGYTF.